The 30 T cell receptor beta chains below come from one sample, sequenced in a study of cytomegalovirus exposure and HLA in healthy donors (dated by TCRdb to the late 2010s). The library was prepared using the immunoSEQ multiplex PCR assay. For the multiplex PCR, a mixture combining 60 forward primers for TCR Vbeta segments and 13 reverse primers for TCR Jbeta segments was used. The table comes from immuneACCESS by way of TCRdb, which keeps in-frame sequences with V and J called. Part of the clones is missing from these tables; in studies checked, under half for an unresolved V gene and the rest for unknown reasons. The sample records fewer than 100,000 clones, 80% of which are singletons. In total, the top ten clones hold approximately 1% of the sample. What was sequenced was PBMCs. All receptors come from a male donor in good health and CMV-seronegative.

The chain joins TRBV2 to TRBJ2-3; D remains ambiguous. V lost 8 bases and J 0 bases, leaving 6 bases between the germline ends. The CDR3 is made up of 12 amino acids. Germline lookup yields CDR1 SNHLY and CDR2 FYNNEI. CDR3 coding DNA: TGTGCCAGCGTCGAGAGCACAGATACGCAGTATTTT. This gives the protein CASVESTDTQYF.

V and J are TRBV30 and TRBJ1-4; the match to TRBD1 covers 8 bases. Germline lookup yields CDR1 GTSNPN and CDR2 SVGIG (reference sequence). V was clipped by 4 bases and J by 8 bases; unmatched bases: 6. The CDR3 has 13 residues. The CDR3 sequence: CAWKQGAGEKLFF. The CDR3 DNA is TGTGCCTGGAAGCAGGGGGCGGGGGAAAAACTGTTTTTT. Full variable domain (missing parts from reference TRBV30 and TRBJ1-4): SQTIHQWPATLVQPVGSPLSLECTVEGTSNPNLYWYRQAAGRGLQLLFYSVGIGQISSEVPQNLSASRPQDRQFILSSKKLLLSDSGFYLCAWKQGAGEKLFFGSGTQLSVL.

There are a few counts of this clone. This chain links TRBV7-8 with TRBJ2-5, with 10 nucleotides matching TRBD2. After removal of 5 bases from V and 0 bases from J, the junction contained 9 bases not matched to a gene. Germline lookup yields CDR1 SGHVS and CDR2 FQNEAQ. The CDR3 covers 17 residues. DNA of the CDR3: TGTGCCAGCAGCCGAACTTATACTAGCGGGAACCAAGAGACCCAGTACTTC. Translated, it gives CASSRTYTSGNQETQYF.

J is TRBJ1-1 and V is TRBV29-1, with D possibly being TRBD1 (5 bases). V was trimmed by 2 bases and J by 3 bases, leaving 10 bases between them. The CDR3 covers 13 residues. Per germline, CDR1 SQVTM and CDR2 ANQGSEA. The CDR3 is CSVEWGRDTEAFF. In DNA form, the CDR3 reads TGCAGCGTTGAATGGGGGAGGGACACTGAAGCTTTCTTT.

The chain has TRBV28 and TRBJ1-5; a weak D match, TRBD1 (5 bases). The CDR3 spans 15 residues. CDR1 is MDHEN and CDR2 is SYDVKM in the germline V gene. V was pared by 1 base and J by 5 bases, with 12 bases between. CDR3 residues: CASSLSPGSDQPQHF. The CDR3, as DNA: TGTGCCAGCAGTTTATCGCCAGGGTCGGATCAGCCCCAGCATTTT.

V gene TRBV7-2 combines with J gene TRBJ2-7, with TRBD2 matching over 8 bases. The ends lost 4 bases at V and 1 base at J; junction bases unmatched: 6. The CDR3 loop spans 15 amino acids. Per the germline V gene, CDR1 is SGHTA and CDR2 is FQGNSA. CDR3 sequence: CASSWSGGPSYEQYF. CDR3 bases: TGTGCCAGCAGCTGGAGCGGGGGACCGTCCTACGAGCAGTACTTC.

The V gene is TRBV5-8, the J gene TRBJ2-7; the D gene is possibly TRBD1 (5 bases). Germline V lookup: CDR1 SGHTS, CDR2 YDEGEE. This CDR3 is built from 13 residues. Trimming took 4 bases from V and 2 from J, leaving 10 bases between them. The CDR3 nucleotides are TGTGCCAGCAGCCACGACAGAACCTACGAGCAGTACTTC. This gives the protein CASSHDRTYEQYF. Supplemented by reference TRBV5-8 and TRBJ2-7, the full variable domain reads EAGVTQSPTHLIKTRGQQATLRCSPISGHTSVYWYQQALGLGLQFLLWYDEGEERNRGNFPPRFSGRQFPNYSSELNVNALELEDSALYLCASSHDRTYEQYFGPGTRLTVT.

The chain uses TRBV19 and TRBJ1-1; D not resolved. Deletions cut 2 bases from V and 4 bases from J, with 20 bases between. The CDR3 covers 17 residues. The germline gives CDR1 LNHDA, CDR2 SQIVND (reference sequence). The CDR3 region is CASSIRSDTFGSTEAFF. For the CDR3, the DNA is TGTGCCAGTAGTATACGGTCAGATACCTTCGGGTCCACTGAAGCTTTCTTT.

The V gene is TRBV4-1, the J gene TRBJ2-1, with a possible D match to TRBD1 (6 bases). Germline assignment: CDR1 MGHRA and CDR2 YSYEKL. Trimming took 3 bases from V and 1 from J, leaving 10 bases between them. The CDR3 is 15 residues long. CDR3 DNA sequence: TGCGCCAGCAGCCATGGGGACAAGTCCTACAATGAGCAGTTCTTC. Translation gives CASSHGDKSYNEQFF.

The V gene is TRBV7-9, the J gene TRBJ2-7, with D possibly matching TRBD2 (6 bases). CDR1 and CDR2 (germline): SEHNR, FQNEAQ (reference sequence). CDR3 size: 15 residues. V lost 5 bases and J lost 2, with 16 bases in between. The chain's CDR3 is CASSPTSGWAYEQYF. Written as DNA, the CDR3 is TGTGCCAGCAGCCCTACAAGCGGGTGGGCCTACGAGCAGTACTTC.

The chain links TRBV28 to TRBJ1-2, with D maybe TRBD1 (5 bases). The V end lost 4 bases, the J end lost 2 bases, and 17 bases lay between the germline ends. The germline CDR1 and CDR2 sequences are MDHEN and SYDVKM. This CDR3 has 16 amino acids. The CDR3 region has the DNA TGTGCCAGCAGTTCTTTCGCAGGGAATAGCAACTATGGCTACACCTTC. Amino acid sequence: CASSSFAGNSNYGYTF.

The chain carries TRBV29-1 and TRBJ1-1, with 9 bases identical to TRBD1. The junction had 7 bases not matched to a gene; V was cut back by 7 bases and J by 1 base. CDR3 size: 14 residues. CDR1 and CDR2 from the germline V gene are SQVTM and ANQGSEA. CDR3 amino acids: CSGWTGDGNTEAFF. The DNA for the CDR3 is TGCAGCGGGTGGACAGGGGATGGGAACACTGAAGCTTTCTTT.

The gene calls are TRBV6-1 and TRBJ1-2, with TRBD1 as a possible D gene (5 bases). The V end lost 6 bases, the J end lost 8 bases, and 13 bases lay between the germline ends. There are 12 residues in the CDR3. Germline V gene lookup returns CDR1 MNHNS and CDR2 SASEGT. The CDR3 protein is CASRGHLWGYTF. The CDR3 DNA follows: TGTGCCAGCAGGGGGCATCTCTGGGGCTACACCTTC.

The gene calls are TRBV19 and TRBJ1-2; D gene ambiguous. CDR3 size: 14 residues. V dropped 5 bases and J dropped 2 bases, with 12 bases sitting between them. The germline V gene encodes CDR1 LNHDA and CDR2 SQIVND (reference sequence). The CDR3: CASSLSQWNYGYTF. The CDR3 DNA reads TGTGCCAGTAGTCTTTCCCAGTGGAACTATGGCTACACCTTC.

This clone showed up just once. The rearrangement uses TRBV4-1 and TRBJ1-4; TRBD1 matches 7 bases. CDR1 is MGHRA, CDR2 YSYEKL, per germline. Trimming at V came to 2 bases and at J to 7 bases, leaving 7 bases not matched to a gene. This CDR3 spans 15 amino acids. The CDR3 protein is CASSQSEGASEKLFF. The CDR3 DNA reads TGCGCCAGCAGCCAATCTGAGGGGGCGAGTGAAAAACTGTTTTTT.

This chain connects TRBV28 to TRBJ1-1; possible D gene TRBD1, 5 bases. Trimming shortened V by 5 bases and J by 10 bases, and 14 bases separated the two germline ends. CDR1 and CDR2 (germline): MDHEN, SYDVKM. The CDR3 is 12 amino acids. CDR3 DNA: TGTGCCAGCAGTCTGACAGCCCAGGCAGCTTTCTTT. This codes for CASSLTAQAAFF.

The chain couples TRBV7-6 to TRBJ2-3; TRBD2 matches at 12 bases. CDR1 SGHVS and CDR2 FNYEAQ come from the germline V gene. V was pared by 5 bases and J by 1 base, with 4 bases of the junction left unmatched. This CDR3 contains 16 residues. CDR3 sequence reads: CASSIGLAGRTDTQYF. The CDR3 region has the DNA TGTGCCAGCAGCATTGGACTAGCGGGGCGCACAGATACGCAGTATTTT.

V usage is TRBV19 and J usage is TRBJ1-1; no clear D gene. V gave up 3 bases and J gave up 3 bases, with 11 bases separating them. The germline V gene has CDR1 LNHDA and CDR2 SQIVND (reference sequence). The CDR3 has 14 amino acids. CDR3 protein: CASSIFGPDTEAFF. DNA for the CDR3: TGTGCCAGTAGTATCTTCGGTCCGGACACTGAAGCTTTCTTT.

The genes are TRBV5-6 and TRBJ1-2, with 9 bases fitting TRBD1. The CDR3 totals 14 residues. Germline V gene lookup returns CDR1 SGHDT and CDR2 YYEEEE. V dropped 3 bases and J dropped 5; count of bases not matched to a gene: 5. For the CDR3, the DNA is TGTGCCAGCAGCTCGGGACAGGGTTGGTATGGCTACACCTTC. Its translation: CASSSGQGWYGYTF.

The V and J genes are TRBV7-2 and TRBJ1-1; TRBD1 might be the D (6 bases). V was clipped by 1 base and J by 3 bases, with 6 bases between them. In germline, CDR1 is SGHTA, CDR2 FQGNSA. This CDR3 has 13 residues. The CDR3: CASSLDRDTEAFF. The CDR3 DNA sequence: TGTGCCAGCAGCTTAGACAGGGACACTGAAGCTTTCTTT.

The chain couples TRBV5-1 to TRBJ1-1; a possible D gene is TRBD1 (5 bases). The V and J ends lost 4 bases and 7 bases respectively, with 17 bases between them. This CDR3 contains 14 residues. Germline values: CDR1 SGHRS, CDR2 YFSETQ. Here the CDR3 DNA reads TGCGCCAGCAGCGCGAGTGGGGGGGTGAGTGAAGCTTTCTTT. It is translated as CASSASGGVSEAFF.

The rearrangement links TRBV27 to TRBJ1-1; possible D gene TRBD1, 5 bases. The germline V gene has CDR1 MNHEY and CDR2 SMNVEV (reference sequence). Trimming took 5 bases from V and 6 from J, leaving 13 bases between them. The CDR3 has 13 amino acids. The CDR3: CASSVRARPEAFF. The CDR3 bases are TGTGCCAGCAGTGTCAGGGCGCGCCCTGAAGCTTTCTTT.

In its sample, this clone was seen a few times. For the CDR3, the DNA is TGCGCCAGCAGCTTGGTTTCAGGAAACACAGATACGCAGTATTTT. Its translation: CASSLVSGNTDTQYF. The chain recombines TRBV5-1 with TRBJ2-3; no clear D gene. The V gene's germline CDR1 is SGHRS and CDR2 YFSETQ. The CDR3 loop spans 15 amino acids. Trimming removed 0 bases from V and 2 bases from J, with 10 bases in between.

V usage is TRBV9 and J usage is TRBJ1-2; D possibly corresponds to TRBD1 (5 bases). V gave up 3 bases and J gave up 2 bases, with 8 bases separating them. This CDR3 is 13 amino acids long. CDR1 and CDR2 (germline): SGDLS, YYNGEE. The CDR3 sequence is CASSERGNYGYTF. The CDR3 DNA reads TGTGCCAGCAGCGAAAGGGGCAACTATGGCTACACCTTC.

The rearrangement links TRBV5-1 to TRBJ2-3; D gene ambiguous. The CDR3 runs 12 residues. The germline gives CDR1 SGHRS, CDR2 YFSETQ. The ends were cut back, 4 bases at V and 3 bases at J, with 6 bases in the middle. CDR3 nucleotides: TGCGCCAGCAGCGAACGGACAGATACGCAGTATTTT. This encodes CASSERTDTQYF. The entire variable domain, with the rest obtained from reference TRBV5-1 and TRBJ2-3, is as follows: KAGVTQTPRYLIKTRGQQVTLSCSPISGHRSVSWYQQTPGQGLQFLFEYFSETQRNKGNFPGRFSGRQFSNSRSEMNVSTLELGDSALYLCASSERTDTQYFGPGTRLTVL.

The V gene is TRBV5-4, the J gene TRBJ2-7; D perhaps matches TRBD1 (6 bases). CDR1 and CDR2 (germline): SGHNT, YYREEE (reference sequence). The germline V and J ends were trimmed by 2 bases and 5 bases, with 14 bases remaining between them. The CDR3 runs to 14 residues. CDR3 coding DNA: TGTGCCAGCAGCTTTCACAGGGATGGTAACGAGCAGTACTTC. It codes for CASSFHRDGNEQYF.

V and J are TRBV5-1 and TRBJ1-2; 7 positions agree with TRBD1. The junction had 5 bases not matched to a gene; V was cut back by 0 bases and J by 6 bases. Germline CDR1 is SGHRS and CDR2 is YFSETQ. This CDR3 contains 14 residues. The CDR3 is CASSLGQGMDGYTF. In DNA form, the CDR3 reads TGCGCCAGCAGCTTGGGACAGGGTATGGATGGCTACACCTTC.

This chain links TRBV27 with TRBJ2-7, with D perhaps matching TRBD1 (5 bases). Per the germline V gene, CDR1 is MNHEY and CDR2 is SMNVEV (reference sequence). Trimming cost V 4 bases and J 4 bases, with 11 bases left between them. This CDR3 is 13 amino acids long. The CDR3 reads CASSSTGAYEQYF. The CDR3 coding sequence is TGTGCCAGCAGTTCGACTGGGGCTTACGAGCAGTACTTC.

The CDR3 DNA sequence: TGCGCCAGCAGCCCGACAGGGTCCCCCCTCGAAGCTTTCTTT. Translating gives CASSPTGSPLEAFF. This chain connects TRBV4-1 to TRBJ1-1; the match to TRBD1 covers 7 bases. CDR1 is MGHRA, CDR2 YSYEKL, per germline. The CDR3 extends over 14 amino acids. Trimming at V came to 4 bases and at J to 8 bases, leaving 10 bases not matched to a gene.

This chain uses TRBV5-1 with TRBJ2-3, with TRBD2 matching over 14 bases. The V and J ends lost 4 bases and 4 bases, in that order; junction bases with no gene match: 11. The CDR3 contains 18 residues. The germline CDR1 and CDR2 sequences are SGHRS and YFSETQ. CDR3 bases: TGCGCCAGCAGCCCAACCGGGACTAGCGGGAGTGGCGCAGATACGCAGTATTTT. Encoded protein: CASSPTGTSGSGADTQYF.